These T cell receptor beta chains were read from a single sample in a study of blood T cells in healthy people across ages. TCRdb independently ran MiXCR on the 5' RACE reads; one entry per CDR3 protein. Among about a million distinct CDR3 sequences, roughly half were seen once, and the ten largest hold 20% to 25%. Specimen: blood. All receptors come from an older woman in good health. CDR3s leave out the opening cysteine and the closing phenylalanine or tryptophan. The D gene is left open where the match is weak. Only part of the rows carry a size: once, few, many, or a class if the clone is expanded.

CDR3: ASSPVPREVFYNEQY
J: TRBJ2-4
D: TRBD2
size: .
V: TRBV11-2

CDR3: ASSLVRGSPTEAF
J: TRBJ1-1
D: TRBD1
size: .
V: TRBV5-6

CDR3: ASSFGDEQY
J: TRBJ2-7
D: .
size: .
V: TRBV3-1

CDR3: SARPTANTEAF
J: TRBJ1-1
D: .
size: once
V: TRBV20-1

CDR3: ASRNTGVETQY
J: TRBJ2-5
D: TRBD1
size: .
V: TRBV6-5

CDR3: ASSGTSGAFGDTQY
J: TRBJ2-3
D: TRBD2
size: few
V: TRBV5-1

CDR3: ASKRRGQETQY
J: TRBJ2-5
D: .
size: .
V: TRBV18

CDR3: AISDAGEADEQY
J: TRBJ2-7
D: .
size: .
V: TRBV10-3

CDR3: ASSLVYDRGTYEQY
J: .
D: TRBD1
size: .
V: TRBV7-9

CDR3: SATGVAASTDTQY
J: TRBJ2-3
D: .
size: few
V: TRBV20-1

CDR3: ASSNSLGQGMDEQY
J: TRBJ2-7
D: TRBD1
size: .
V: TRBV4-2

CDR3: ASSQLLGTGSYEQY
J: TRBJ2-7
D: .
size: .
V: TRBV5-1

CDR3: ASSFEGSSYEQY
J: TRBJ2-7
D: .
size: few
V: TRBV11-2

CDR3: ASSPRGSLDTRY
J: TRBJ2-3
D: .
size: .
V: TRBV3-1

CDR3: ASAGTNEKLF
J: TRBJ1-4
D: .
size: .
V: TRBV12-3/TRBV12-4

CDR3: ASSLESTYNEQF
J: TRBJ2-1
D: .
size: few
V: TRBV5-1

CDR3: ASSLTQGQDTEAF
J: TRBJ1-1
D: .
size: .
V: TRBV27

CDR3: ASSFQSYNEQF
J: TRBJ2-1
D: .
size: few
V: TRBV7-6

CDR3: ASSQGVLLAKNIQY
J: TRBJ2-4
D: .
size: many
V: TRBV14

CDR3: ASSRLEGLITDTQY
J: TRBJ2-3
D: .
size: few
V: TRBV7-2

CDR3: ASSTGDRLNERF
J: TRBJ2-1
D: TRBD1
size: .
V: TRBV12-3/TRBV12-4

CDR3: SLGLAGCYEQY
J: TRBJ2-7
D: TRBD2
size: .
V: TRBV20-1

CDR3: ASSGKVSGEQY
J: .
D: .
size: .
V: TRBV9